This T cell receptor beta chain was documented in a study of graft-versus-host responses after intestinal transplantation. About this clone itself: Its specificity is not known. A junction boundary mismatches the germline segment, possibly from a read error.

Profiling relied on immunoSEQ multiplex PCR, and the TCRdb table lists in-frame clones only, not all of them. The repertoire includes roughly 92,000 clones, under 90% of them detected once, and approximately 0.11% sits in the top ten. From germline, CDR1 is SSHAT and CDR2 FNYEAQ (reference sequence). The CDR3 runs 14 residues. This clonotype was sampled from a human donor who received an intestinal transplant. The source material was unstimulated CD4+ T cells sorted from spleen or lymph node cells, sampled before intestinal transplant. This chain joins TRBV7-7 and TRBJ2-5, with 7 bases lining up with TRBD1. CDR3 residues: CASSTTQGFETQYF. Here the CDR3 DNA reads TGTGCTAGCAGCACTACACAGGGGTTCGAGACCCAGTACTTC.